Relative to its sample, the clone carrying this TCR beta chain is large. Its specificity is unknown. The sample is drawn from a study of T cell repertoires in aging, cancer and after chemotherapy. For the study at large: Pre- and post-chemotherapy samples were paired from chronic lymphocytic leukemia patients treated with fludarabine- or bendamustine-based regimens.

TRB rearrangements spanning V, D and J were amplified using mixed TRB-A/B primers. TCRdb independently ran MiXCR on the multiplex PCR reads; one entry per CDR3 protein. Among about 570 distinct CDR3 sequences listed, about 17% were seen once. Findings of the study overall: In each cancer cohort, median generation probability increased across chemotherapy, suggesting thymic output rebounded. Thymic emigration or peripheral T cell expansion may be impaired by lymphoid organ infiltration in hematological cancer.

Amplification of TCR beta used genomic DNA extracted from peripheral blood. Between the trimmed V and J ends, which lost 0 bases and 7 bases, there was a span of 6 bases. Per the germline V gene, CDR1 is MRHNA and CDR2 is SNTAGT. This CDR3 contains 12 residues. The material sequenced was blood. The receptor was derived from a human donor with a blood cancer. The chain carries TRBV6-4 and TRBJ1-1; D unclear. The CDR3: CASSDSKGEAFF. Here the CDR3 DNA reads TGTGCCAGCAGTGACTCAAAGGGTGAAGCTTTCTTT.